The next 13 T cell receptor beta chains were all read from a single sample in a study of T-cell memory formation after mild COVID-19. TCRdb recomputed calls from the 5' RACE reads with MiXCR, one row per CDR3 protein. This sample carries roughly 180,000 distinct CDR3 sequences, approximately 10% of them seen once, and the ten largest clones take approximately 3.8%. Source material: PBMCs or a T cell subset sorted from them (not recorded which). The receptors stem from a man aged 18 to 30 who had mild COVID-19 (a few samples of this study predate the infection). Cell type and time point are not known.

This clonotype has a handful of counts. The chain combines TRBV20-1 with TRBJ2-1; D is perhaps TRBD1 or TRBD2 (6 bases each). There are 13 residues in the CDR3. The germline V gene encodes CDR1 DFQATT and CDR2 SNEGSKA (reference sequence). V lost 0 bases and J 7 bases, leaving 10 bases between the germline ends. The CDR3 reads CSARDRGGNEQFF. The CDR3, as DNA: TGCAGTGCTAGAGACAGGGGAGGAAATGAGCAGTTCTTC.

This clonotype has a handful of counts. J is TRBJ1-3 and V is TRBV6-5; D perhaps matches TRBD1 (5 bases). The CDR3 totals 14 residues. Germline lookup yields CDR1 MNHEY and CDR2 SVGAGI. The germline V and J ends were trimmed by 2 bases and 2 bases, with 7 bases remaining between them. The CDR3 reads CASSYGGPGNTIYF. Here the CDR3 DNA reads TGTGCCAGCAGTTACGGGGGACCTGGAAACACCATATATTTT.

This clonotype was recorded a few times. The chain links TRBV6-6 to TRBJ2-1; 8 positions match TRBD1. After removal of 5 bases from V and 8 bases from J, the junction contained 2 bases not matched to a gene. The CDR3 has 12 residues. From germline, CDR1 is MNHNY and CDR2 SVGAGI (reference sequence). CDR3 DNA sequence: TGTGCCAGCAGTGACAGGGGTGATGAGCAGTTCTTC. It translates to CASSDRGDEQFF.

In DNA, the CDR3 is TGCGCCAGCAGCCAGGATTGGAGGGTCACTGAAGCTTTCTTT. Its protein is CASSQDWRVTEAFF. This chain links TRBV4-3 with TRBJ1-1, with D hard to call. Per germline, CDR1 LGHNA and CDR2 YSLEER. This CDR3 has 14 residues. V was trimmed by 3 bases and J by 4 bases, leaving 12 bases between them.

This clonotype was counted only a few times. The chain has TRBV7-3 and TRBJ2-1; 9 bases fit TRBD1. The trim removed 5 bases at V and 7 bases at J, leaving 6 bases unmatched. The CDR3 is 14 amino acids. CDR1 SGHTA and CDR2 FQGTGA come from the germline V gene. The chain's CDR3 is CASSPDRGRNEQFF. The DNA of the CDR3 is TGTGCCAGCAGCCCGGACAGGGGACGAAATGAGCAGTTCTTC.

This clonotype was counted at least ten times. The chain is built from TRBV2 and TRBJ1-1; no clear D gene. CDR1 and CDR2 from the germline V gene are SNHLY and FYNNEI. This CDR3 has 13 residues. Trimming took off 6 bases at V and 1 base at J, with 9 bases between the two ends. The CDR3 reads CASRGNRNTEAFF. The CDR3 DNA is TGTGCCAGCAGAGGCAATCGGAACACTGAAGCTTTCTTT.

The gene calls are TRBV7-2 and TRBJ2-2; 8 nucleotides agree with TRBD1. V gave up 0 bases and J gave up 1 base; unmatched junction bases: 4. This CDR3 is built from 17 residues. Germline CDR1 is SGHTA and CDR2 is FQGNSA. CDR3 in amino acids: CASSLAEGQVNTGELFF. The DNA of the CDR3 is TGTGCCAGCAGCTTAGCAGAGGGACAGGTGAACACCGGGGAGCTGTTTTTT.

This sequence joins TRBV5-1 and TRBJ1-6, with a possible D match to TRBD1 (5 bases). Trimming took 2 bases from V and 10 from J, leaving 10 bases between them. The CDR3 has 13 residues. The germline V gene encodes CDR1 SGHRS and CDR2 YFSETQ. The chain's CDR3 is CASSLAGRSPLHF. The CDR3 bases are TGCGCCAGCAGCTTAGCAGGGCGGTCACCCCTCCACTTT.

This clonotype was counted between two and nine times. The DNA of the CDR3 is TGTGCCAGCACCTCCGAATACAATGAGCAGTTCTTC. Translating it yields CASTSEYNEQFF. The chain uses TRBV28 and TRBJ2-1; D is uncertain. CDR3 length equals 12 residues. The germline V and J ends were trimmed by 7 bases and 4 bases, with 8 bases remaining between them. Germline-derived CDR1 and CDR2 are MDHEN and SYDVKM.

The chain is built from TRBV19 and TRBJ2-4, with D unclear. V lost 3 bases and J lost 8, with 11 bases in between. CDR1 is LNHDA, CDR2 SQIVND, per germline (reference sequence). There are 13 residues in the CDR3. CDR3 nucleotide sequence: TGTGCCAGTAGTATTGGTCTTCGGCACATTCAGTACTTC. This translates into CASSIGLRHIQYF.

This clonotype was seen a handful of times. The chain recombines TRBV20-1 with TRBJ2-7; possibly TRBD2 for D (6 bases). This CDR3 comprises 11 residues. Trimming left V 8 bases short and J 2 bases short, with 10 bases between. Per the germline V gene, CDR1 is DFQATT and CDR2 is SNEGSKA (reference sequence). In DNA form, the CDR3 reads TGCAGTCCGGAGGGAACCTACGAGCAGTACGTC. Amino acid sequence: CSPEGTYEQYV.

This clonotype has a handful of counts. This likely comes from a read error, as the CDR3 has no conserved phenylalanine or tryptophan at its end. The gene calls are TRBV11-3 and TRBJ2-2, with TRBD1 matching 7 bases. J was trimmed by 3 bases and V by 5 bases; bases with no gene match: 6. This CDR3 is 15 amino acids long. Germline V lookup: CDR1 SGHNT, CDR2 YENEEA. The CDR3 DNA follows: TGTGCCAGCAGCACCCGACAGGGTGACACCGGGGAGCTGTTTCTT. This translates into CASSTRQGDTGELFL.

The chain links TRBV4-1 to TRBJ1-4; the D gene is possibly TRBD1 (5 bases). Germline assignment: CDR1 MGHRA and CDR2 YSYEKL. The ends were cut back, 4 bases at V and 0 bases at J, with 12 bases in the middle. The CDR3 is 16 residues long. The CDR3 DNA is TGCGCCAGCAGCCCCTGGCAGGGAGCAACTAATGAAAAACTGTTTTTT. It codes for CASSPWQGATNEKLFF.